The following is a TCR beta chain sequence with its context. These data originate in a study of blood T cell repertoires in COVID-19. Study at large: Whether acute or convalescent, the COVID-19 samples came from the United States, Italy and Spain.

This CDR3 has 19 amino acids. V gave up 1 base and J gave up 0 bases, with 18 bases separating them. Germline V gene lookup returns CDR1 KGHSH and CDR2 LQKENI. Original methodology: It was from reference gene primer amplification that nucleated cell counts were estimated. Measured with immunoSEQ multiplex PCR; TCRdb has only the in-frame clones, and not every one. V and J calls and clone size are copied from that table; D and trimming were computed from the DNA. The table records 400,000 to 450,000 clones, roughly 85% of them present only once. Sequences were obtained from peripheral blood. This receptor was identified in a woman under 40 with active or convalescent COVID-19. The V gene is TRBV18, the J gene TRBJ1-4; TRBD1 might be the D (5 bases). The CDR3 loop is CASSPLRTSHPATNEKLFF. CDR3 nucleotide sequence: TGTGCCAGCTCACCACTGCGGACAAGTCACCCTGCAACTAATGAAAAACTGTTTTTT.